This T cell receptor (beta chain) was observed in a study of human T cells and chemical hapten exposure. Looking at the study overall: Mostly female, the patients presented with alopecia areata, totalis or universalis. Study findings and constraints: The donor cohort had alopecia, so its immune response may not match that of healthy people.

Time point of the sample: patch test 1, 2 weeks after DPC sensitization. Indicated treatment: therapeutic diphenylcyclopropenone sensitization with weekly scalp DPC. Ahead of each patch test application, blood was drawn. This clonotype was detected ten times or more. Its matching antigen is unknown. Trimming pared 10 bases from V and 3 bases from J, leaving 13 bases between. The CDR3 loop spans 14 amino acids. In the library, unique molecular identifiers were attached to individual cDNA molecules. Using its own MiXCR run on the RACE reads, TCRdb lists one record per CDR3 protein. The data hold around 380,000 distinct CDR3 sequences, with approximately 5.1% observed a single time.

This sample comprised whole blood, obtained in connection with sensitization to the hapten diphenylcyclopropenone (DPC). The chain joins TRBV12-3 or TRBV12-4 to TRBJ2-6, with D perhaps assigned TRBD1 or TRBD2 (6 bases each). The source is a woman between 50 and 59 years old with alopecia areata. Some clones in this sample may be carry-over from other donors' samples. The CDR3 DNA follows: TGTGCCAACGGACGGGGGCTTGGGGCCAACGTCCTGACTTTC. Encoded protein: CANGRGLGANVLTF.